This entry features one T cell receptor (beta chain) sequence. The germline CDR1 and CDR2 sequences are SQVTM and ANQGSEA. V was pared by 6 bases and J by 2 bases, with 7 bases of the junction left unmatched. This CDR3 spans 14 amino acids. The sample is drawn from a study of blood T cell repertoires in COVID-19. Whole-study context: The United States, Italy and Spain were the sources of the acute and convalescent COVID-19 samples. In each case, the material was cDNA or gDNA derived from T cells, B-cell-depleted T cells, or PBMCs.

Clones were read by immunoSEQ multiplex PCR, and TCRdb kept only the in-frame ones, dropping some. The repertoire has 200,000 or so clones, approximately 82% of them found once; the top ten carry 6% to 8%. Sequencing used peripheral blood. This receptor was identified in a human donor with acute or convalescent COVID-19. The donor label of this sample is uncertain. This sequence joins TRBV29-1 and TRBJ1-2; 9 bases match TRBD1. The CDR3 nucleotides read TGCAGCGTCCGGGGGGGGACAGGGAACTATGGCTACACCTTC. The encoded protein is CSVRGGTGNYGYTF.